A single sample is the source of the 7 T cell receptor beta chains below, sequenced in a study of blood T cell repertoires in COVID-19. Generated by immunoSEQ multiplex PCR, the TCRdb table keeps only in-frame clones and is missing some. This sample carries some 260,000 clones, 80% to 90% of them seen once, and the ten largest clones take around 4.1%. The sample comprised PBMCs or T cells enriched from blood (not recorded which). The receptors derive from a man aged 25-40 years with acute COVID-19.

This sequence joins TRBV11-2 and TRBJ1-1; tentatively, D is TRBD1 (5 bases). The germline V and J ends were trimmed by 0 bases and 3 bases, with 11 bases remaining between them. Germline V gene lookup returns CDR1 SGHAT and CDR2 FQNNGV. This CDR3 is built from 15 residues. The CDR3 sequence: CASSLEGGWYTEAFF. The CDR3 coding sequence is TGTGCCAGCAGCTTAGAGGGGGGGTGGTACACTGAAGCTTTCTTT.

The V call is TRBV4-3, the J call TRBJ2-3; TRBD2 might be the D (5 bases). V lost 1 base and J 8 bases, leaving 13 bases between the germline ends. The CDR3 consists of 14 residues. CDR1 and CDR2 (germline): LGHNA, YSLEER. Written as DNA, the CDR3 is TGCGCCAGCAGCCAAGGGGGAGATTTGGGTACGCAGTATTTT. Protein product: CASSQGGDLGTQYF.

The gene calls are TRBV2 and TRBJ1-2; D call uncertain. From germline, CDR1 is SNHLY and CDR2 FYNNEI. The CDR3 sequence is 15 residues long. V gave up 3 bases and J gave up 2 bases, with 13 bases separating them. The CDR3 sequence: CASSDPSQANYGYTF. CDR3 coding DNA: TGTGCCAGCAGTGACCCCTCCCAGGCCAACTATGGCTACACCTTC.

The J gene is TRBJ1-3, the V gene TRBV6-6, with 8 bases matching TRBD1. Germline assignment: CDR1 MNHNY and CDR2 SVGAGI (reference sequence). This CDR3 is built from 14 residues. V was pared by 6 bases and J by 8 bases, with 9 bases of the junction left unmatched. The CDR3 nucleotides read TGTGCCAGCAGGATGGGACAGGCCCTACACACCATATATTTT. Amino acid sequence: CASRMGQALHTIYF.

The CDR3 DNA follows: TGTGCCAGTAGTATAGTCACGAGGAACACTGAAGCTTTCTTT. This gives the protein CASSIVTRNTEAFF. The rearrangement joins TRBV19 to TRBJ1-1; D call uncertain. V was clipped by 1 base and J by 1 base, with 7 bases between them. This CDR3 has 14 amino acids. CDR1 is LNHDA, CDR2 SQIVND, per germline (reference sequence).

This sequence joins TRBV19 and TRBJ1-3; unclear D gene. This CDR3 contains 16 residues. Per the germline V gene, CDR1 is LNHDA and CDR2 is SQIVND (reference sequence). V gave up 4 bases and J gave up 2 bases, with 15 bases separating them. CDR3 residues: CASSRSRGGTGNTIYF. CDR3 bases: TGTGCCAGTAGTAGATCCCGCGGCGGAACTGGAAACACCATATATTTT. Supplemented by reference TRBV19 and TRBJ1-3, the full variable domain reads DGGITQSPKYLFRKEGQNVTLSCEQNLNHDAMYWYRQDPGQGLRLIYYSQIVNDFQKGDIAEGYSVSREKKESFPLTVTSAQKNPTAFYLCASSRSRGGTGNTIYFGEGSWLTVV.

As DNA, the CDR3 is TGTGCCAGTAGTATTGAGGGAATCGATGGCTACACCTTC. This translates into CASSIEGIDGYTF. The V call is TRBV19, the J call TRBJ1-2; D gene unclear. V lost 3 bases to trimming and J lost 6 bases, with 11 bases between them. The CDR3 has 13 amino acids. CDR1 is LNHDA, CDR2 SQIVND, per germline (reference sequence).